This is a list of T cell receptor beta chains from one sample in a study of control samples from healthy donors and cancer patients. Libraries were prepared by immunoSEQ multiplex PCR; TCRdb keeps only in-frame clonotypes and omits some of them. The sample lists about 150,000 clones, 80% to 95% occurring once. The source material was blood. These receptors all stem from a man in his late teens or twenties in good health. Each CDR3 is given without its conserved first and last residue.

V: TRBV6-5
CDR3: ASRYTAGTYRPQH

V: TRBV9
CDR3: ASSSFGGSNQPQH

V: TRBV9
CDR3: ASSHHYDREIGETQY

V: TRBV7-2
CDR3: ASSLAGSGGSF

V: TRBV19
CDR3: ASSLQAYGYT

V: TRBV6-5
CDR3: ASSYRGSNQPQH

V: TRBV6-5
CDR3: ASSYSSGAYT

V: TRBV28
CDR3: ASSLARGNQPQH

V: TRBV5-1
CDR3: ASSLAPGTSGSNEQF

V: TRBV5-1
CDR3: ASRQGSNQPQH

V: TRBV2
CDR3: ASSEGGGRDPAHNEQF

V: TRBV11-2
CDR3: ASSLDRSTDTQY

V: TRBV5-8
CDR3: ASSATTGQGYEQY

V: TRBV4-1
CDR3: ASSQDPPGANEKLF

V: TRBV5-1
CDR3: ASSWRVDEQF

V: TRBV3-1/TRBV3-2
CDR3: ASSQDRRGWETQY

V: TRBV10-1
CDR3: ARSSGPSYNEQF

V: TRBV27
CDR3: ASSLATGNTIY

V: TRBV27
CDR3: ASSFDRGSGANVLT

V: TRBV5-1
CDR3: ASSLEITGTEAF

V: TRBV7-9
CDR3: VGGSNEQF

V: TRBV19
CDR3: ASSLQDVNQPQH

V: TRBV5-8
CDR3: ASSLSEGLTEAF

V: TRBV6-1
CDR3: ASSEGGYGYT

V: TRBV15
CDR3: ATSREAFSEAF

V: TRBV27
CDR3: ASIIRGGSSTDTQY

V: TRBV30
CDR3: AWTPVGETQY

V: TRBV4-1
CDR3: ASSQEQGLGYGYT

V: TRBV5-3
CDR3: ARSLTGFGYT

V: TRBV18
CDR3: ASSPTPSGNTIY

V: TRBV7-2
CDR3: ASSPEAGEGYEQY

V: TRBV7-2
CDR3: ASNPEGSSYNEQF

V: TRBV7-9
CDR3: ASSLAIQRGPTLDTEAF

V: TRBV11-1
CDR3: ASSRLAGYNEQF

V: TRBV7-2
CDR3: ASSLEFGREDGYT

V: TRBV25-1
CDR3: ASSESPGRPPTYEQY

V: TRBV6-5
CDR3: ASSYEDRGAYEQY

V: TRBV2
CDR3: ASGGTGTYAGGELF

V: TRBV7-9
CDR3: ASIQEGKGHTEAF

V: TRBV19
CDR3: ASRIQGADTEAF

V: TRBV28
CDR3: ASSLFPANTGELF

V: TRBV7-3
CDR3: ASSIMGGQNNEQF